This T cell receptor (beta chain) derives from a study of blood T cell repertoires in COVID-19. Assay used: immunoSEQ multiplex PCR; TCRdb lists only in-frame clones, some missing. This sample has over 350,000 clones, with more than 75% found just once. The ends were cut back, 4 bases at V and 4 bases at J, with 11 bases in the middle. The CDR3 has 15 residues. Germline V gene sequence: CDR1 MNHEY, CDR2 SMNVEV (reference sequence). The sample taken for sequencing was PBMCs or T cells enriched from blood (not recorded which). The sequence was obtained from a woman under 40 with acute COVID-19. J is TRBJ2-6 and V is TRBV27; a possible D gene is TRBD2 (6 bases). In nucleotides, the CDR3 is TGTGCCAGCAGTTGGGGGGAGGTGGGGGCCAACGTCCTGACTTTC. Amino acids: CASSWGEVGANVLTF.